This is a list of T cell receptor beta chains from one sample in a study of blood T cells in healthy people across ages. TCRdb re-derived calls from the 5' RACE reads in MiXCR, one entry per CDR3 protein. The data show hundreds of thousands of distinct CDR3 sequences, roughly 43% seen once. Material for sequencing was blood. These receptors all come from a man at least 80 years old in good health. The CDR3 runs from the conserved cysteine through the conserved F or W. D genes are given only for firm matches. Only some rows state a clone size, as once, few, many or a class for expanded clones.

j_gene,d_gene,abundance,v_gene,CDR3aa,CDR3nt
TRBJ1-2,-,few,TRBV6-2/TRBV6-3,CASSYLQGSDGYTF,TGTGCCAGCAGTTACCTACAGGGATCCGATGGCTACACCTTC
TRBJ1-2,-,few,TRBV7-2,CASSLGADGGYTF,TGTGCCAGCAGCCTAGGGGCGGATGGTGGCTACACCTTC
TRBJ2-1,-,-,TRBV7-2,CASSLLSRVNEQFF,TGTGCCAGCAGCTTACTAAGTAGGGTTAATGAGCAGTTCTTC
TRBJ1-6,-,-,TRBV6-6,CASSLDTQRSNSPLHF,TGTGCCAGCAGCTTAGATACCCAGAGAAGTAATTCACCCCTCCACTTT
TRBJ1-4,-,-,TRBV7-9,CASSVGLGATNEKLFF,TGTGCCAGCAGCGTAGGGCTTGGGGCCACTAATGAAAAACTGTTTTTT
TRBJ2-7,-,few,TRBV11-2,CASSLASADSSYEQYF,TGTGCCAGCAGCTTAGCGTCGGCGGACAGCTCCTACGAGCAGTACTTC
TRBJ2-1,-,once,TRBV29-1,CSVDRGGLYNEQFF,TGCAGCGTTGATAGAGGTGGACTTTACAATGAGCAGTTCTTC
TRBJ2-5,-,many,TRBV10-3,CAIGQIQETQYF,TGTGCCATTGGACAGATTCAAGAGACCCAGTACTTC
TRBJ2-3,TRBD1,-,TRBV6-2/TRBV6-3,CASSATGAHTDTQYF,TGTGCCAGCAGCGCCACAGGGGCCCACACAGATACGCAGTATTTT
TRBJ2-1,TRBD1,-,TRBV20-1,CSASDRGRSNYNEQFF,TGCAGTGCTAGCGACAGGGGAAGATCGAACTACAATGAGCAGTTCTTC
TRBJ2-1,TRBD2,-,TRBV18,CASSPNSGTYNEQFF,TGTGCCAGCTCACCAAATAGCGGGACCTACAATGAGCAGTTCTTC